The 21 T cell receptor beta chains in this list originate from one sample, sequenced in a study of CD8 T cells in ankylosing spondylitis. Study observations and caveats: Seemingly distinctive of ankylosing spondylitis blood was a TCR beta motif formed by eight highly homologous variants.

TCRdb ran MiXCR on the 5' RACE reads and lists one entry per CDR3 protein. The sample carries roughly 670,000 distinct CDR3 sequences, 15% to 20% recorded once. The antigens for these receptors are not known. Sequencing was done on a sample of blood, either unsorted or a sorted T cell fraction (not recorded which). The receptors come from a male donor with ankylosing spondylitis.

V is TRBV3-1 and J is TRBJ2-5; D tentatively fits TRBD1 or TRBD2 (5 bases each). CDR3 length equals 16 residues. The V gene lost 1 base and the J gene lost 3 bases, with 15 bases spanning the gap. CDR1 and CDR2 from the germline V gene are LGHDT and YNNKEL (reference sequence). The CDR3 DNA follows: TGTGCCAGCAGCCAAGGATATGCAGGGACCAAAGAGACCCAGTACTTC. It codes for CASSQGYAGTKETQYF.

This chain uses TRBV5-1 with TRBJ1-4, with D hard to call. The germline V and J ends were trimmed by 3 bases and 3 bases, with 9 bases remaining between them. The CDR3 loop spans 14 amino acids. The germline gives CDR1 SGHRS, CDR2 YFSETQ. The CDR3 DNA reads TGCGCCAGCAGCTGGACGGACTCTAATGAAAAACTGTTTTTT. This sequence encodes CASSWTDSNEKLFF.

V gene TRBV12-3 or TRBV12-4 combines with J gene TRBJ1-2; D might be TRBD1 (5 bases). V dropped 3 bases and J dropped 5 bases, with 10 bases sitting between them. This CDR3 spans 13 amino acids. This CDR3 reads CASSLGEFYGYTF. The CDR3 coding sequence is TGTGCCAGCAGTTTGGGGGAGTTTTATGGCTACACCTTC.

This clonotype appeared a few times. The chain links TRBV24-1 to TRBJ2-5; no clear D gene. V lost 4 bases to trimming and J lost 0 bases, with 5 bases between them. The CDR3 has 13 amino acids. Germline V gene lookup returns CDR1 KGHDR and CDR2 SFDVKD. CDR3 residues: CATSDRYQETQYF. The CDR3 bases are TGTGCCACCAGTGACCGGTACCAAGAGACCCAGTACTTC.

This clonotype was detected only a few times. The rearrangement links TRBV27 to TRBJ1-1, with D possibly TRBD1 on 6 matching bases. The CDR3 consists of 16 residues. V lost 1 base to trimming and J lost 0 bases, with 12 bases between them. Germline V CDR1 and CDR2: MNHEY, SMNVEV (reference sequence). The CDR3 region is CASSLLGGGMNTEAFF. CDR3 in DNA: TGTGCCAGCAGTTTATTAGGGGGAGGTATGAACACTGAAGCTTTCTTT.

The chain recombines TRBV12-3 or TRBV12-4 with TRBJ1-4; D unclear. This CDR3 contains 15 residues. Trimming removed 5 bases at V and 1 base at J, with 11 bases between. The CDR3 loop reads CASSPDGLTNEKLFF. The DNA for the CDR3 is TGTGCCAGCAGTCCCGACGGGTTAACTAATGAAAAACTGTTTTTT.

The rearrangement links TRBV4-1 to TRBJ1-3; D unresolved. The CDR3 runs 15 residues. Per germline, CDR1 MGHRA and CDR2 YSYEKL. V lost 1 base to trimming and J lost 0 bases, with 7 bases between them. The CDR3 nucleotides read TGCGCCAGCAGCCAAGGTGAAGCCTCTGGAAACACCATATATTTT. Its protein product is CASSQGEASGNTIYF.

This clonotype appeared a few times. The rearrangement joins TRBV6-4 to TRBJ1-6; the D gene is possibly TRBD1 (5 bases). Trimming removed 6 bases from V and 3 bases from J, with 12 bases in between. Germline V gives CDR1 MRHNA, CDR2 SNTAGT. The CDR3 consists of 15 residues. The CDR3 spells CASRPGTDYNSPLHF. Written as DNA, the CDR3 is TGTGCCAGCAGACCCGGGACGGACTATAATTCACCCCTCCACTTT.

This chain links TRBV28 with TRBJ1-6, with D unclear. The CDR3 runs 12 residues. Per the germline V gene, CDR1 is MDHEN and CDR2 is SYDVKM. V lost 2 bases and J 14 bases, leaving 10 bases between the germline ends. CDR3 coding DNA: TGTGCCAGCAGTTTAACGAAGGATTCCCTCCACTTT. The encoded protein is CASSLTKDSLHF.

The rearrangement joins TRBV12-3 or TRBV12-4 to TRBJ2-7; 7 nucleotides line up with TRBD2. The CDR3 totals 14 residues. Losses at the gene ends were 5 bases for V and 8 bases for J; bases not matched to a gene: 12. The CDR3 DNA follows: TGTGCCAGCAGTCCGGACACGGCGCGGGGGAAGCAGTACTTC. Protein sequence: CASSPDTARGKQYF.

This clonotype was seen more than once but under ten times. The chain employs TRBV5-1 and TRBJ2-1; 9 nucleotides align to TRBD2. V gave up 2 bases and J gave up 6 bases; unmatched junction bases: 6. CDR1 and CDR2 (germline): SGHRS, YFSETQ. The CDR3 extends over 15 amino acids. CDR3 loop: CASSFALAGRNEQFF. The CDR3 DNA reads as TGCGCCAGCAGCTTCGCACTAGCGGGCCGCAATGAGCAGTTCTTC.

This clonotype was found a few times. The chain couples TRBV12-3 or TRBV12-4 to TRBJ2-3; 14 nucleotides agree with TRBD2. Trimming at V came to 2 bases and at J to 2 bases, leaving 9 bases not matched to a gene. This CDR3 region has 19 residues. This CDR3 is CASSLPRTSGGRVTDTQYF. The CDR3 DNA reads as TGTGCCAGCAGTTTACCCCGGACTAGCGGGGGGCGGGTCACAGATACGCAGTATTTT.

The chain has TRBV10-2 and TRBJ2-3; no firm D call. CDR1 WSHSY and CDR2 SAAADI come from the germline V gene. V was cut by 4 bases and J by 2 bases, with 10 bases left in between. The CDR3 is 14 residues long. The CDR3 DNA reads TGCGCCAGCAGTGGAACGTCGCCCACAGATACGCAGTATTTT. Amino acid sequence: CASSGTSPTDTQYF.

The chain carries TRBV20-1 and TRBJ2-5; 11 bases line up with TRBD2. Germline V lookup: CDR1 DFQATT, CDR2 SNEGSKA (reference sequence). Losses at the gene ends were 1 base for V and 1 base for J; bases not matched to a gene: 8. This CDR3 contains 17 residues. The CDR3 coding sequence is TGCAGTGCTAGAGGGGCTAGCGGGAGGTTTTCCCAAGAGACCCAGTACTTC. Translating it yields CSARGASGRFSQETQYF.

This clonotype turned up a few times. The chain uses TRBV24-1 and TRBJ1-2, with TRBD1 identical over 7 bases. Germline-derived CDR1 and CDR2 are KGHDR and SFDVKD. V was clipped by 9 bases and J by 3 bases; unmatched bases: 6. The CDR3 is 13 residues long. CDR3 region: CATLDRVYYGYTF. The CDR3 coding sequence is TGTGCCACCCTCGACAGGGTTTACTATGGCTACACCTTC.

This clonotype was seen a few times. V and J are TRBV5-1 and TRBJ2-7, with D possibly matching TRBD2 (5 bases). Germline CDR1 is SGHRS and CDR2 is YFSETQ. The CDR3 runs 12 residues. V was clipped by 4 bases and J by 5 bases, with 10 bases between them. The CDR3 region is CASSPTEDEQYF. The CDR3 bases are TGCGCCAGCAGCCCCACGGAGGACGAGCAGTACTTC.

This clonotype was recorded a few times. This chain links TRBV20-1 with TRBJ2-7; TRBD1 or TRBD2 may be the D gene (5 bases each). CDR1 is DFQATT and CDR2 is SNEGSKA in the germline V gene (reference sequence). Trimming removed 2 bases from V and 7 bases from J, with 12 bases in between. This CDR3 spans 12 amino acids. DNA for the CDR3: TGCAGTGCTAGACACGGGACCGAAGAGCAGTACTTC. This translates into CSARHGTEEQYF.

In this sample, this clonotype turned up once. This chain joins TRBV3-1 and TRBJ1-2; the D gene is possibly TRBD1 (6 bases). Trimming removed 4 bases at V and 5 bases at J, with 20 bases between. From germline, CDR1 is LGHDT and CDR2 YNNKEL (reference sequence). This CDR3 is 16 amino acids long. The CDR3 nucleotides are TGTGCCAGCAGCCGCAGGACGCGGGGGCGCGGGTATGGCTACACCTTC. It is translated as CASSRRTRGRGYGYTF.

The chain has TRBV5-1 and TRBJ2-3; D remains ambiguous. The germline CDR1 and CDR2 sequences are SGHRS and YFSETQ. The CDR3 is made up of 14 amino acids. V gave up 4 bases and J gave up 2 bases, with 11 bases separating them. The CDR3, as DNA: TGCGCCAGCAGCCACCTCGGGCACACAGATACGCAGTATTTT. Translating gives CASSHLGHTDTQYF.

For the CDR3, the DNA is TGCAGTGCTAGAGCCCTCGACAGGGTGGTGGCTTTCTTT. This codes for CSARALDRVVAFF. V gene TRBV20-1 combines with J gene TRBJ1-1, with TRBD1 matching over 7 bases. The V segment lost 1 base and the J segment 11 bases; nucleotides outside the gene matches: 10. Per germline, CDR1 DFQATT and CDR2 SNEGSKA (reference sequence). This CDR3 region has 13 residues.

The V gene is TRBV5-1, the J gene TRBJ1-3; 7 bases line up with TRBD1. After removal of 0 bases from V and 4 bases from J, the junction contained 4 bases not matched to a gene. Per germline, CDR1 SGHRS and CDR2 YFSETQ. The length of the CDR3 is 15 residues. The CDR3 here is CASSLEGGKGNTIYF. The CDR3 nucleotides are TGCGCCAGCAGCTTGGAAGGGGGCAAAGGAAACACCATATATTTT.